Listed below are T cell receptor beta chains from one sample, sequenced in a study of Graves' ophthalmopathy and Graves' hyperthyroidism. TCRdb reprocessed the multiplex PCR reads with MiXCR, giving one entry per CDR3 protein. The table lists about 500,000 distinct CDR3 sequences, around an eighth of them singletons. Sequencing input: blood. The receptors were sampled from a woman under 40 with Graves' ophthalmopathy. Both conserved end residues are part of each CDR3. A D gene is named only where the DNA matches it firmly. Size tells how often a clone was seen (once, few, many) or the class of an expanded clone, and some rows leave it out.

CDR3nt,CDR3aa,d_gene,abundance,j_gene,v_gene
TGTGCCAGCAGCACCCGGGACAGCTACTCCTACGAGCAGTACTTC,CASSTRDSYSYEQYF,TRBD1,many,TRBJ2-7,TRBV28
TGCAGTGCCCAGGACAGGCCCTCCTACGAGCAGTACTTC,CSAQDRPSYEQYF,TRBD1,many,TRBJ2-7,TRBV20-1
TGTGCCAGCAGTGAATCCCCCGGGACAGGATTGAGGTGGCAAGAGACCCAGTACTTC,CASSESPGTGLRWQETQYF,TRBD1,NA,TRBJ2-5,TRBV2
TGTGCCAGCAGTTTGAGACAGCAGAACACTGAAGCTTTCTTT,CASSLRQQNTEAFF,NA,many,TRBJ1-1,TRBV12-3/TRBV12-4
TGCAGCGTCGCTTGGGGGGTGGGCAATCAGCCCCAGCATTTT,CSVAWGVGNQPQHF,NA,many,TRBJ1-5,TRBV29-1
TGTGCCACCGGGGGTCACGACTATGGCTACACCTTC,CATGGHDYGYTF,NA,NA,TRBJ1-2,TRBV24-1
TGTGCCAGCAGGCGGGGGGTGAAGGGCTACACCTTC,CASRRGVKGYTF,NA,many,TRBJ1-2,TRBV27
TGCAGCGTTGTGACAGCCTACGAGCAGTACTTC,CSVVTAYEQYF,NA,many,TRBJ2-7,TRBV29-1
TGTGCCTGGAGTGGACAGTCTGCCGAGCAGTACTTC,CAWSGQSAEQYF,NA,many,TRBJ2-7,TRBV30
TGTGCCAGCAGCTTCCTTGCAGAAACAGGGAGCGAGCAGTACTTC,CASSFLAETGSEQYF,NA,many,TRBJ2-7,TRBV5-6
TGTGCCAGCAGCCCCTACGGGCAGTTGAACACTGAAGCTTTCTTT,CASSPYGQLNTEAFF,NA,many,TRBJ1-1,TRBV9
TGTGCCAGCAGTTACACGACAGAGAACACTGAAGCTTTCTTT,CASSYTTENTEAFF,NA,many,TRBJ1-1,TRBV6-5
TGCAGCGTTCCCGGGACGGACAGCTACGAGCAGTACTTC,CSVPGTDSYEQYF,NA,many,TRBJ2-7,TRBV29-1
TGCGCCAGCAGCTCGCCGGGACGGGGGGCCTTCGAGCAGTACTTC,CASSSPGRGAFEQYF,NA,NA,TRBJ2-7,TRBV5-1
TGCAGCGTTGAAAGAGGGGCTGGCACTGAAGCTTTCTTT,CSVERGAGTEAFF,NA,many,TRBJ1-1,TRBV29-1
TGTGCCAGCAGCTTCCTCGTGGGGGGTACTGAAGCTTTCTTT,CASSFLVGGTEAFF,NA,NA,TRBJ1-1,TRBV7-9
TGTGCCTGGAACTCGGGTGAAGATACGCAGTATTTT,CAWNSGEDTQYF,NA,NA,TRBJ2-3,TRBV30